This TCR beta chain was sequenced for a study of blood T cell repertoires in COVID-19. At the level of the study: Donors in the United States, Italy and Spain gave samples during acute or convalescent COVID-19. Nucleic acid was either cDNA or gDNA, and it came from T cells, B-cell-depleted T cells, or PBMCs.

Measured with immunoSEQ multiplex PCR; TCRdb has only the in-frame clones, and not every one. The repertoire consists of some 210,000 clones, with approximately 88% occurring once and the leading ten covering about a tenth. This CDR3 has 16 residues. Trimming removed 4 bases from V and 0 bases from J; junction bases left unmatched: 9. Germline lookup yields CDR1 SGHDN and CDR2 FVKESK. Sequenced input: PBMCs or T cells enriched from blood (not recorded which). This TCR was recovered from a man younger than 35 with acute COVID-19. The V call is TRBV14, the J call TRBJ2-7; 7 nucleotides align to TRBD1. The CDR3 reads CASSPQDRPNSYEQYF. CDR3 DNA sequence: TGTGCCAGCAGCCCTCAGGACAGGCCCAACTCCTACGAGCAGTACTTC.